This entry is about one TCR beta chain. The antigen it binds to is not known. The record has no base qualities; no much larger clone is one base away. The cohort consisted of 666 healthy bone marrow donors. At the time of sampling, all cohort members were nominally healthy, though unrecorded immune exposures were likely present. The donor was CMV seropositive and was included in the group of about 290 seropositive cohort members. A peripheral blood sample was collected from each donor, and TCR beta sequencing was performed on peripheral blood mononuclear cells. The Qiagen DNeasy Blood Extraction Kit was used to extract genomic DNA from the blood cell samples. The data originate from a study of cytomegalovirus exposure and HLA in healthy donors (dated by TCRdb to the late 2010s). For the study in its entirety: An earlier analysis of several hundred of the donors reported 250 to 300 Gb of sequence data and roughly 110 million unique TCR beta sequences from 150 million to 200 million T cells. About five DR-DQ haplotypes were handled as single units for association and clustering, since linkage in the cohort was strong. Donor age, sex, ethnicity and CMV serostatus were compiled together with the repertoire data. Among about 390 genotyped donors of the cohort, an average of around 240,000 unique TCR beta nucleotide sequences were sequenced per donor, about a sixth of them non-productive. Along with the approximately 700-subject first cohort, a separate validation cohort of some 130 different subjects was used. Rather than drawing on any new phenotypic data, the later analysis identified candidate immune exposures from TCR beta sequences and the way those sequences occurred across donors. Of the approximately 370 genotyped donors, 75% to 85% were placed in the genetic ancestry cluster associated with self-reported Caucasian donors. An earlier analysis of some 500 of the donors used high-throughput TCR beta sequencing to judge whether each TCR beta V gene segment behaved as functional or pseudogenic. The study was designed to test whether signatures of past pathogen exposure could be identified by cataloging public T cell receptors. All discovery cohort repertoires had been generated on a single sequencing platform. An early release covering around 630 HLA-typed donors comprised 250 to 350 gigabases of sequencing data and tens of millions of unique TCR sequences. A later analysis re-analyzed previously published TCR beta repertoires from 600 to 850 donors and added high-resolution HLA genotyping to study TCR occurrence patterns. To predict cytomegalovirus infection status, the study combined high-throughput TCR immunosequencing, statistical association of individual TCRs with disease status, and machine learning. The study used immunosequencing to profile the T cell repertoires of about 670 subjects and linked those repertoires to cytomegalovirus serostatus. Class I and class II HLA loci were covered by the typing at four-digit resolution. The number of typed donors differed by locus: roughly 629-640 for A, B, C, DRB1 and DQB1; some 500 for DQA1; over 600 for DPA1; and some 470 for DPB1. A later genetic analysis took genome-wide SNP genotypes for about three fifths of the roughly 700 donors and used that subset as a discovery cohort. General conclusions and limits of the study: Across donors, most TCR sequences were observed very rarely, whereas some public TCRs were present in many individuals. In a later analysis, several top co-occurrence clusters were reported to appear linked to parvovirus B19, influenza, CMV and Epstein-Barr virus. A cluster of highly shared sequence variants was judged likely to be a technical artifact of the sequencing pipeline. Compared with the approximately 600-donor mean, donors in an Asian-associated ancestry cluster had fewer N-insertions in productive TCRs, according to a later genetic analysis. In a later genetic analysis, a missense DCLRE1C variant was associated with V-gene and J-gene trimming of TCR beta chains, and the association was replicated in an independent cohort. An earlier analysis of approximately 530 of the donors showed that most TCR beta V segments appeared in productive rearrangements either about 87% or about 30% of the time, which broadly matched IMGT annotations. A further reported finding was that TCR beta sequences accurately predicted the HLA-A and HLA-B alleles for most subjects in the first cohort. CMV serostatus was the only immune exposure information available for the cohort. The cohort was sequenced for TCR beta chains only, and without alpha or paired-chain data the features that could be detected were limited. A later analysis found that HLA-associated TCR beta chains were more clonally expanded and had lower generation probabilities than equally common non-associated chains. Assigning TCR associations to individual alleles was difficult when HLA alleles, especially DR and DQ, strongly co-occurred. The earlier analysis of approximately 540 of the donors excluded seventeen rarely observed V segments, including chromosome 9 orphons, because counts were too low. The authors suggested that the approach could potentially be extended to other disease states and immunological phenotypes. The classifier was reported to diagnose cytomegalovirus status with high specificity and sensitivity in both the original and validation cohorts. Presence/absence analyses assumed roughly uniform sequencing depth across donors, an assumption that may not hold. Most CMV-associated TCR beta chains appeared to be HLA-restricted in a later analysis, and the HLA associations seemed to be driven largely by CMV exposure. In vitro tests confirmed that a few of the cytomegalovirus-associated TCR beta chains recognize cytomegalovirus antigens. Correlated functional status among segregating V segments might reflect linkage disequilibrium, but an unknown experimental factor could not be ruled out. Because HLA typing was unavailable for some donors at each locus, only the typed subset was used in association tests. Specific HLA alleles were associated with 15,000 to 20,000 TCR beta sequences at a false discovery rate of 0.05 in a later analysis. The study gave a list of about 170 TCR beta chains associated with cytomegalovirus. A later analysis found that TCR association rates varied across HLA loci, with DRB1 alleles showing the most associated TCRs and HLA-C alleles the fewest.

Libraries were built with the immunoSEQ multiplex PCR assay. A mixture of 60 forward primers for TCR Vbeta segments and 13 reverse primers for TCR Jbeta segments was used in the multiplex PCR. A multiplex PCR assay on genomic DNA amplified the CDR3 region of rearranged TCR beta genes. The amplified TCR beta libraries were sequenced on the Illumina HiSeq System as 87-base-pair reads. The paper's processing steps were these. In a later analysis, some 80 million unique TCR beta chains were counted across the 500 to 850 repertoires, and about 9.9 million of these chains were shared by at least two donors. A nearest-neighbor algorithm error-corrected the raw reads and collapsed the reads into unique sequences, merging closely related sequences to remove PCR and sequencing errors. V, D and J gene segments were assigned by aligning CDR3 sequences to IMGT reference sequences. For a sequence to be retained, a match of at least six nucleotides was required to both a V gene segment and a J gene segment. Rearrangements were called productive when the CDR3 lacked stop codons and stayed in frame with V and J; all others were non-productive. Following IMGT convention, CDR3 was defined as the stretch from the second conserved V-encoded cysteine to the conserved J-encoded phenylalanine. The earlier analysis of about 610 of the donors excluded sequences that lacked an unambiguous match to a single V gene segment. An earlier analysis of just under 600 of the donors called V segments functional above 56.7% productive rearrangements and segregating when the between-donor standard deviation exceeded 5%. A statistical classification framework was developed to diagnose cytomegalovirus status using the catalog of TCR beta chain sequences. In a later analysis, V and J genes were assigned by comparing TCR nucleotide sequences against IMGT/GENE-DB human TR gene sequences. In a later analysis, CDR3 sequences and most-parsimonious VDJ recombination scenarios were assigned using the TCRdist pipeline. In a later analysis, every TCR beta chain was defined by the combination of its CDR3 amino acid sequence and its V-gene family, and reads without a unique V-gene family were dropped. In a later analysis, fewer than 600 highly shared, low-generation-probability nucleotide sequences were removed to address suspected cross-contamination and a sequencing artifact. In a later analysis, a clonal expansion index for each public chain was calculated from normalized within-repertoire ranks of inferred template counts. In a later analysis, generation probabilities were computed with a VDJ recombination model fitted to out-of-frame rearrangements, and the resulting probabilities were checked against IGoR. In a later analysis, hypergeometric tests were used to score TCR-TCR, TCR-HLA and TCR-CMV co-occurrence, with a repertoire-size bias correction applied to TCR pairs. To estimate false discovery rates, a later analysis permuted the HLA or CMV assignments 20 times. In a later analysis, co-occurring TCRs were grouped using DBSCAN, and TCRdist sequence similarity was added for clustering within HLA-allele-positive subsets. Co-occurrence clustering excluded repertoires with fewer than 30,000 or more than 120,000 public chains, plus five with anomalous nucleotide sharing. As stored in TCRdb, this immuneACCESS dataset retains in-frame rearrangements with V and J assigned. A fraction of the clones does not appear; measured against another copy, unresolved V genes explain less than half of the discrepancy, and the remainder lacks a known reason. V and J calls plus clone size are reproduced from that table; the DNA served to infer D and trimming. The sample table holds roughly 200,000 clones, of which about three quarters were seen once. The top ten clones comprise roughly 3.5% of the sample.

Sequences were obtained from PBMCs. The receptor comes from a woman aged 55 to 70 in good health and CMV-seropositive.

The CDR3 region has the sequence CASSQVGKNSPLHF. In nucleotides, the sequence is TGCGCCAGCAGCCAAGTCGGGAAAAATTCACCCCTCCACTTT. The sequence joins TRBV4-1 to TRBJ1-6, with no D gene named confidently. Its CDR3 holds 14 amino acids, cysteine through phenylalanine. Of the read, only the CDR3 DNA is kept; its 42 bases are in frame from base 1. Reading the germline V gene gives CDR1 MGHRA and CDR2 YSYEKL. The V end loses 1 base and the J end loses 7 bases, and a stretch of 8 bases separates them.